These 3 T cell receptor beta chains share one sample of origin, sequenced in a study of blood T cell repertoires in COVID-19. Clones were sequenced by immunoSEQ multiplex PCR, and TCRdb holds only the in-frame ones, with some missing. This sample has 75,000 to 100,000 clones; around 80% occur once, and the top ten carry 25% to 30%. Sequences were obtained from peripheral blood. Receptors originate from a woman older than 75 with acute or convalescent COVID-19.

The gene calls are TRBV7-8 and TRBJ2-3; D not certain. The germline V and J ends were trimmed by 1 base and 1 base, with 9 bases remaining between them. CDR1 and CDR2 (germline): SGHVS, FQNEAQ. The CDR3 is made up of 15 amino acids. CDR3: CASSLGLQGTDTQYF. In DNA, the CDR3 is TGTGCCAGCAGCTTAGGATTGCAGGGCACAGATACGCAGTATTTT. The full variable domain, completed using reference TRBV7-8 and TRBJ2-3, is GAGVSQSPRYKVAKRGQDVALRCDPISGHVSLFWYQQALGQGPEFLTYFQNEAQLDKSGLPSDRFFAERPEGSVSTLKIQRTQQEDSAVYLCASSLGLQGTDTQYFGPGTRLTVL.

This clone was detected a few times. This chain joins TRBV5-8 and TRBJ2-1, with 11 bases that match TRBD2. Germline V gives CDR1 SGHTS, CDR2 YDEGEE. V was clipped by 0 bases and J by 5 bases; unmatched bases: 7. The CDR3 runs to 17 residues. The CDR3, as DNA: TGTGCCAGCAGCTTGGGTAGGGGGACTAGCGGAGACAATGAGCAGTTCTTC. Its translation is CASSLGRGTSGDNEQFF.

The chain recombines TRBV19 with TRBJ2-1; 11 nucleotides agree with TRBD2. Germline-derived CDR1 and CDR2 are LNHDA and SQIVND (reference sequence). V was clipped by 1 base and J by 5 bases; unmatched bases: 13. The CDR3 has 19 amino acids. The CDR3 nucleotides read TGTGCCAGTAGTATAGCCCGCACCACTCTAGCGGGGGGTCACAATGAGCAGTTCTTC. Translating it yields CASSIARTTLAGGHNEQFF. The entire variable domain, with the rest obtained from reference TRBV19 and TRBJ2-1, is as follows: DGGITQSPKYLFRKEGQNVTLSCEQNLNHDAMYWYRQDPGQGLRLIYYSQIVNDFQKGDIAEGYSVSREKKESFPLTVTSAQKNPTAFYLCASSIARTTLAGGHNEQFFGPGTRLTVL.